The 18 T cell receptor beta chains below all came from one sample that was sequenced in a study of blood T cell repertoires in COVID-19. Produced via immunoSEQ multiplex PCR; TCRdb's table is partial and in-frame only. The table lists fewer than 400,000 clones, approximately 89% of them singletons. Sequences were obtained from PBMCs or T cells enriched from blood (not recorded which). The receptors come from a man aged 25 to 40 who had recovered from COVID-19.

Comment on this clone: At the DNA level, this CDR3 is encoded by other sequences in the same sample as well. The chain uses TRBV5-1 and TRBJ1-1; D might be TRBD1 (6 bases). CDR3 length: 14 residues. Trimming stripped 2 bases from V and 1 base from J, with 9 bases between. Looked up from germline, CDR1 is SGHRS and CDR2 is YFSETQ. This chain's CDR3 is CASSFGGGNTEAFF. For the CDR3, the DNA is TGCGCCAGCAGCTTTGGGGGCGGGAACACTGAAGCTTTCTTT.

This rearrangement joins TRBV9 to TRBJ2-1; 9 bases are a match to TRBD1. Germline CDR1 is SGDLS and CDR2 is YYNGEE. After removal of 1 base from V and 4 bases from J, the junction contained 3 bases not matched to a gene. The CDR3 runs 15 residues. CDR3 DNA sequence: TGTGCCAGCAGCGTAACAGGGGGCACGTACAATGAGCAGTTCTTC. Protein: CASSVTGGTYNEQFF.

The V gene is TRBV7-8, the J gene TRBJ2-1; TRBD2 matches 11 bases. The germline CDR1 and CDR2 sequences are SGHVS and FQNEAQ. J was trimmed by 5 bases and V by 5 bases; bases with no gene match: 14. This CDR3 spans 18 amino acids. This CDR3 reads CASSAFTRLAGKNNEQFF. CDR3 DNA sequence: TGTGCCAGCAGCGCCTTCACTCGACTAGCGGGGAAAAACAATGAGCAGTTCTTC. Variable domain in full (rest from reference TRBV7-8 and TRBJ2-1): GAGVSQSPRYKVAKRGQDVALRCDPISGHVSLFWYQQALGQGPEFLTYFQNEAQLDKSGLPSDRFFAERPEGSVSTLKIQRTQQEDSAVYLCASSAFTRLAGKNNEQFFGPGTRLTVL.

V gene TRBV5-1 combines with J gene TRBJ2-1, with a weak D call TRBD2 (6 bases). V was pared by 3 bases and J by 7 bases, with 14 bases between. The CDR3 has 14 residues. Germline-derived CDR1 and CDR2 are SGHRS and YFSETQ. CDR3 protein: CASSSSSARNEQFF. The CDR3 DNA reads TGCGCCAGCAGCTCTTCTAGCGCCAGGAATGAGCAGTTCTTC.

The chain has TRBV7-8 and TRBJ2-5; TRBD1 aligns across 7 bases. This CDR3 spans 16 amino acids. CDR1 is SGHVS, CDR2 FQNEAQ, per germline. V lost 3 bases, J lost 4 bases, and 11 bases stayed unmatched. CDR3 bases: TGTGCCAGCAGCTTTTTAGAGGTGACAGGGATAGAGACCCAGTACTTC. Amino acids: CASSFLEVTGIETQYF.

This clone was picked up one time. The J gene is TRBJ2-7, the V gene TRBV7-6; TRBD1 is a possible D gene (7 bases). CDR1 and CDR2 (germline): SGHVS, FNYEAQ. Trimming removed 4 bases from V and 13 bases from J, with 20 bases in between. The CDR3 loop spans 13 amino acids. The CDR3 bases are TGTGCCAGCAGCTATAAGGCGGGACAGACGGAATACTTC. Protein: CASSYKAGQTEYF.

The V and J genes are TRBV5-1 and TRBJ1-1; 8 bases are shared with TRBD1. Germline CDR1 and CDR2: SGHRS and YFSETQ. The length of the CDR3 is 14 residues. J was trimmed by 1 base and V by 4 bases; bases with no gene match: 3. The CDR3 spells CASSVDRGNTEAFF. The CDR3 DNA reads TGCGCCAGCAGCGTAGACAGGGGGAACACTGAAGCTTTCTTT.

V and J are TRBV2 and TRBJ2-7, with TRBD1 matching over 9 bases. With 4 bases clipped from V and 6 bases from J, the junction kept 7 bases outside the gene matches. CDR1 SNHLY and CDR2 FYNNEI come from the germline V gene. The CDR3 consists of 14 residues. CDR3 nucleotide sequence: TGTGCCAGCAGTGTTCGGACAGGGGCGGGCGAGCAGTACTTC. Protein: CASSVRTGAGEQYF.

V is TRBV5-4 and J is TRBJ1-1; TRBD1 aligns across 11 bases. The CDR3 contains 16 residues. The J segment lost 4 bases and the V segment lost 4 bases, leaving 9 bases of the junction unmatched. Germline loops: CDR1 SGHNT, CDR2 YYREEE (reference sequence). CDR3 residues: CASSPRDRGSGTEAFF. In DNA, the CDR3 is TGTGCCAGCAGCCCCCGGGACAGGGGGTCGGGCACTGAAGCTTTCTTT.

CDR3 sequence reads: CASSYVSTPYYEQYF. In DNA form, the CDR3 reads TGTGCCAGCAGCTACGTGTCCACTCCATACTACGAGCAGTACTTC. The gene calls are TRBV7-9 and TRBJ2-7; D uncertain. The CDR3 contains 15 residues. The germline CDR1 and CDR2 sequences are SEHNR and FQNEAQ (reference sequence). The V end was cut by 4 bases, the J end by 3 bases, with 16 bases between.

The chain is built from TRBV7-6 and TRBJ2-6; a weak D match, TRBD1 (6 bases). The CDR3 sequence is 15 residues long. Germline-derived CDR1 and CDR2 are SGHVS and FNYEAQ. V dropped 5 bases and J dropped 1 base, with 9 bases sitting between them. CDR3 protein: CASSPTGSGANVLTF. CDR3 nucleotide sequence: TGTGCCAGCAGCCCTACAGGGTCTGGGGCCAACGTCCTGACTTTC.

This chain uses TRBV2 with TRBJ2-3, with D perhaps TRBD1 (6 bases). Trimming took off 7 bases at V and 2 bases at J, with 10 bases between the two ends. The CDR3 is 13 amino acids. Per the germline V gene, CDR1 is SNHLY and CDR2 is FYNNEI. CDR3 DNA: TGTGCCAGCAAGGACAGATCCACAGATACGCAGTATTTT. Amino acid sequence: CASKDRSTDTQYF.

This clone was seen a few times. The chain employs TRBV11-2 and TRBJ1-3, with TRBD1 matching 9 bases. The V gene's germline CDR1 is SGHAT and CDR2 FQNNGV. CDR3 length: 16 residues. J gave up 2 bases and V 2 bases, and 4 bases lay outside the gene matches. The CDR3 protein is CASSLTTGGAGNTIYF. The DNA for the CDR3 is TGTGCCAGCAGCTTAACTACAGGGGGCGCTGGAAACACCATATATTTT. Drawing the rest from reference TRBV11-2 and TRBJ1-3, the complete variable domain is EAGVAQSPRYKIIEKRQSVAFWCNPISGHATLYWYQQILGQGPKLLIQFQNNGVVDDSQLPKDRFSAERLKGVDSTLKIQPAKLEDSAVYLCASSLTTGGAGNTIYFGEGSWLTVV.

This clone appeared once. The chain is built from TRBV5-1 and TRBJ1-4, with D unclear. The V end lost 0 bases, the J end lost 8 bases, and 11 bases lay between the germline ends. This CDR3 contains 14 residues. Germline CDR1 is SGHRS and CDR2 is YFSETQ. CDR3 sequence reads: CASSLGSAEEKLFF. Here the CDR3 DNA reads TGCGCCAGCAGCTTGGGCAGCGCGGAGGAAAAACTGTTTTTT.

The V gene is TRBV19, the J gene TRBJ2-2, with D perhaps matching TRBD2 (6 bases). This CDR3 spans 15 amino acids. V gave up 1 base and J gave up 6 bases, with 12 bases separating them. Germline V gives CDR1 LNHDA, CDR2 SQIVND (reference sequence). The CDR3 DNA reads TGTGCCAGTAGTATAGTTGGCGGGACCCCCGGGGAGCTGTTTTTT. Amino acid sequence: CASSIVGGTPGELFF.

This sequence joins TRBV27 and TRBJ1-5; TRBD1 is a possible D gene (6 bases). This CDR3 region has 15 residues. The V gene's germline CDR1 is MNHEY and CDR2 SMNVEV (reference sequence). V was clipped by 7 bases and J by 0 bases, with 13 bases between them. The CDR3 region has the DNA TGTGCCAGCACTCCGAGGGGGTATAGCAATCAGCCCCAGCATTTT. As protein: CASTPRGYSNQPQHF.

In its sample, this clone was seen a few times. The chain couples TRBV4-1 to TRBJ1-5; 7 nucleotides match TRBD1. This CDR3 is built from 13 residues. Germline CDR1 is MGHRA and CDR2 is YSYEKL. V dropped 5 bases and J dropped 6; count of bases not matched to a gene: 4. The DNA for the CDR3 is TGCGCCAGCAGCGCAACAGGGGCTCAGCCCCAGCATTTT. It codes for CASSATGAQPQHF.

The chain links TRBV12-1 to TRBJ2-5; the table calls TRBD1, which could not be checked here. TRBV12-1 is described as a pseudogene. The CDR3 has 15 amino acids. The CDR3 spells CASSLMTGGKETQYF. CDR3 DNA: TGTGCCAGCAGCTTGATGACAGGGGGCAAGGAGACCCAGTACTTC.